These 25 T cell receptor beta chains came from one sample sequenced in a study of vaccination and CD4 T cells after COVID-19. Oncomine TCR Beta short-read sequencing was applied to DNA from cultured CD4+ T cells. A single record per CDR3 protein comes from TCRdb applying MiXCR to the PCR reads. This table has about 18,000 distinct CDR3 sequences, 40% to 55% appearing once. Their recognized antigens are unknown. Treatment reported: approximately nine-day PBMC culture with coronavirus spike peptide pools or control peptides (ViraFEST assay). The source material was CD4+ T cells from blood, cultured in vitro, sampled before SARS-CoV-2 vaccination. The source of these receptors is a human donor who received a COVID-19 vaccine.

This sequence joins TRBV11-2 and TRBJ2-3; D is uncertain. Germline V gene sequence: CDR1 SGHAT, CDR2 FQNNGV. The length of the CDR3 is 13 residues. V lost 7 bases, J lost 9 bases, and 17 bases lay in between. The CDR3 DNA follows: TGTGCCAGCACCGACTCCGGCGCTTCAACGCAGTATTTT. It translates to CASTDSGASTQYF.

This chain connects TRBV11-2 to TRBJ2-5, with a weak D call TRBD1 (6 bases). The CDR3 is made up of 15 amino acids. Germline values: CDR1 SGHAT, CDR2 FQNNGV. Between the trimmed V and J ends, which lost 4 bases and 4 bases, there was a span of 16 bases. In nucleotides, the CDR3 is TGTGCCAGCAGCTCCCAGGGGACCAAGCGAGAGACCCAGTACTTC. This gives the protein CASSSQGTKRETQYF.

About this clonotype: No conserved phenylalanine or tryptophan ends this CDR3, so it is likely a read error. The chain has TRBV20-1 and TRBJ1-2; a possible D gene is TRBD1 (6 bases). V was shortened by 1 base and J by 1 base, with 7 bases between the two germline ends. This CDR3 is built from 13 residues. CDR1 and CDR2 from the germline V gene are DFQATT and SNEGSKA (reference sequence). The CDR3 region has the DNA TGCAGTGCTAGAGGGGACAATAACTATGGCTACACCCTC. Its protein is CSARGDNNYGYTL.

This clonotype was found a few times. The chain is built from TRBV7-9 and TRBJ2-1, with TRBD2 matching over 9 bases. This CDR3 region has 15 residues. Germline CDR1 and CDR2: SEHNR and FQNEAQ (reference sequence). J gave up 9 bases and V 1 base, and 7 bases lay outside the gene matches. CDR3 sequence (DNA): TGTGCCAGCAGCTTAGGCTCTAGCGGGGTTGGTGAGCAGTTCTTC. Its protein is CASSLGSSGVGEQFF. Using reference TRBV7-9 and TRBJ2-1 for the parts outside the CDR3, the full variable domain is DTGVSQNPRHKITKRGQNVTFRCDPISEHNRLYWYRQTLGQGPEFLTYFQNEAQLEKSRLLSDRFSAERPKGSFSTLEIQRTEQGDSAMYLCASSLGSSGVGEQFFGPGTRLTVL.

The chain's CDR3 is CAISDGGGGGLGYGYTF. The CDR3 DNA reads TGTGCCATCAGTGATGGTGGAGGGGGCGGATTAGGTTATGGCTACACCTTC. The rearrangement uses TRBV10-3 and TRBJ1-2; 7 bases agree with TRBD1. Trimming cost V 3 bases and J 5 bases; bases outside gene matches: 15. Germline CDR1 and CDR2: ENHRY and SYGVKD. This CDR3 spans 17 amino acids.

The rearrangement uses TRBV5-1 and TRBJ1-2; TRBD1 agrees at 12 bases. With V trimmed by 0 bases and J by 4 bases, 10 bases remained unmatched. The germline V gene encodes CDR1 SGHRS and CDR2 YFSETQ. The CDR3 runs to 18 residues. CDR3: CASSLGGQGATYSYGYTF. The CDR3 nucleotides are TGCGCCAGCAGCTTGGGGGGACAGGGGGCTACGTATAGCTATGGCTACACCTTC.

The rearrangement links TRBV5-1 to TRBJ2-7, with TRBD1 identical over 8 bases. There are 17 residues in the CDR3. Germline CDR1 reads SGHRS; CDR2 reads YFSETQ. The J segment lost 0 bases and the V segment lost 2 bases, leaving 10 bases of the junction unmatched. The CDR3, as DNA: TGCGCCAGCAGCTTCCCCTTGGACAGGGATCCCTCCTACGAGCAGTACTTC. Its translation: CASSFPLDRDPSYEQYF.

DNA for the CDR3: TGCAGTGCTAGAGACACCCCGGAGCGGACCGAGCAGTACTTC. This translates into CSARDTPERTEQYF. V and J are TRBV20-1 and TRBJ2-7, with D maybe TRBD2 (5 bases). The CDR3 is 14 residues long. The V end lost 0 bases, the J end lost 6 bases, and 15 bases lay between the germline ends. The germline V gene has CDR1 DFQATT and CDR2 SNEGSKA (reference sequence).

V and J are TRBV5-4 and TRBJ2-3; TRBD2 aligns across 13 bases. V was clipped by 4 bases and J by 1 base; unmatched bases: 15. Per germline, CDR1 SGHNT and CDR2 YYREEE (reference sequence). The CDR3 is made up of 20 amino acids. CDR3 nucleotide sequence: TGTGCCAGCAGCGAAGCCGGGACTAGCGGGGCATTGGGGGGCACAGATACGCAGTATTTT. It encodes CASSEAGTSGALGGTDTQYF.

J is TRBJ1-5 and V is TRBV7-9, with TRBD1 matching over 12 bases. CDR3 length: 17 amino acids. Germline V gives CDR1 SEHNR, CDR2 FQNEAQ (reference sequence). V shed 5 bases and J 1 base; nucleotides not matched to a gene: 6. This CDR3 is CASSPGTGGPSNQPQHF. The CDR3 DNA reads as TGTGCCAGCAGCCCCGGGACAGGGGGCCCGAGCAATCAGCCCCAGCATTTT.

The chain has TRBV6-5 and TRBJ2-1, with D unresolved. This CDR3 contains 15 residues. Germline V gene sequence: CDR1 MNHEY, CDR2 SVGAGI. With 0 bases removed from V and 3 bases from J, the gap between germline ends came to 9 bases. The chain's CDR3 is CASSYSAGIYNEQFF. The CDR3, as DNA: TGTGCCAGCAGTTACTCGGCAGGAATCTACAATGAGCAGTTCTTC.

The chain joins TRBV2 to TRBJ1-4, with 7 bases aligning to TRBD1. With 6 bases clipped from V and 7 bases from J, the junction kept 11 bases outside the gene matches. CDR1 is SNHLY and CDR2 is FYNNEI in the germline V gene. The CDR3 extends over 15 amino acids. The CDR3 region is CASRLRPGQSEKLFF. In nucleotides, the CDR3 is TGTGCCAGCAGATTAAGACCGGGACAGAGTGAAAAACTGTTTTTT. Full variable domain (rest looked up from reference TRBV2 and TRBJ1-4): EPEVTQTPSHQVTQMGQEVILRCVPISNHLYFYWYRQILGQKVEFLVSFYNNEISEKSEIFDDQFSVERPDGSNFTLKIRSTKLEDSAMYFCASRLRPGQSEKLFFGSGTQLSVL.

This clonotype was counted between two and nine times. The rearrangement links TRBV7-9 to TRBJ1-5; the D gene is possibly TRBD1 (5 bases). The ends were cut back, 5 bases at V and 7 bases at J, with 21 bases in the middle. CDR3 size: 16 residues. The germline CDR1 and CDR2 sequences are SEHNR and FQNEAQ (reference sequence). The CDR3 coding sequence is TGTGCCAGCAGCCCCAGCGGCCAGGGTGATATGCAGCCCCAGCATTTT. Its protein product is CASSPSGQGDMQPQHF.

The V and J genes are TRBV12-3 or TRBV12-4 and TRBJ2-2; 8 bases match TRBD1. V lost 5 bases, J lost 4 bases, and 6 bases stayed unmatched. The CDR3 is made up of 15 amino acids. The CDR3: CASSPGQGSTGELFF. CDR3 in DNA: TGTGCCAGCAGTCCAGGACAGGGCAGCACCGGGGAGCTGTTTTTT.

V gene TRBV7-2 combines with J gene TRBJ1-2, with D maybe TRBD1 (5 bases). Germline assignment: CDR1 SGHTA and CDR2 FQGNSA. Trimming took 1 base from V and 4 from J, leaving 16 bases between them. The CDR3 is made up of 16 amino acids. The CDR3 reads CASSLVVDGDAYGYTF. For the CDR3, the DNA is TGTGCCAGCAGCTTAGTGGTTGACGGGGACGCCTATGGCTACACCTTC.

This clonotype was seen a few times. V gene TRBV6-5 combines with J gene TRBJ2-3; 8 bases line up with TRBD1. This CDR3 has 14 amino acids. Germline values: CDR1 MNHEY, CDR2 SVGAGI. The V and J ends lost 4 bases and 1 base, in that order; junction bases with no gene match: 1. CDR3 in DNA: TGTGCCAGCAGTTCGGGACAGGGCACAGATACGCAGTATTTT. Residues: CASSSGQGTDTQYF.

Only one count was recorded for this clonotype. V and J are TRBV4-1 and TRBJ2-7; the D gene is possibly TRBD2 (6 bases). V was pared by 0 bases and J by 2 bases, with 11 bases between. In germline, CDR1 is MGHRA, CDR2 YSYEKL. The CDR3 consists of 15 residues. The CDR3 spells CASSQEKDYPYEQYF. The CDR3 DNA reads TGCGCCAGCAGCCAAGAAAAGGACTACCCCTACGAGCAGTACTTC.

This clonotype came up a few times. The CDR3 DNA sequence: TGTGCCAGCAGCTTAGCCACAGGAGCCCCCGTCTATGGCTACACCTTC. This sequence encodes CASSLATGAPVYGYTF. The chain is built from TRBV7-8 and TRBJ1-2; D might be TRBD1 (5 bases). CDR1 SGHVS and CDR2 FQNEAQ come from the germline V gene. Trimming pared 0 bases from V and 4 bases from J, leaving 15 bases between. The CDR3 totals 16 residues.

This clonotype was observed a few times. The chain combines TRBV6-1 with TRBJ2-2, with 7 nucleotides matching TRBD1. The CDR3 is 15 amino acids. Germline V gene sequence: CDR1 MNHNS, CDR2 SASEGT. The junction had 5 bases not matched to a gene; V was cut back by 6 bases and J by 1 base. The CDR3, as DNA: TGTGCCAGCAGACGGGACAGCTTGAACACCGGGGAGCTGTTTTTT. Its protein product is CASRRDSLNTGELFF.

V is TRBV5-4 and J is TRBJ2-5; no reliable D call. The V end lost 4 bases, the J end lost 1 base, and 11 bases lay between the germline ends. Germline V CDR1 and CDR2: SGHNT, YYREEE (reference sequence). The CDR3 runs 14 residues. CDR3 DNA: TGTGCCAGCAGCAAGGATCTTGGCCAAGAGACCCAGTACTTC. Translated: CASSKDLGQETQYF.

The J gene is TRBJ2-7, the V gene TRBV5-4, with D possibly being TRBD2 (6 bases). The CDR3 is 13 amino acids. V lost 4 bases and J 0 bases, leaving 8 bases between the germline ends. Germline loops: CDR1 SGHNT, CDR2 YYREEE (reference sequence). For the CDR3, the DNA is TGTGCCAGCAGCGTGGACTACTCCTACGAGCAGTACTTC. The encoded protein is CASSVDYSYEQYF.

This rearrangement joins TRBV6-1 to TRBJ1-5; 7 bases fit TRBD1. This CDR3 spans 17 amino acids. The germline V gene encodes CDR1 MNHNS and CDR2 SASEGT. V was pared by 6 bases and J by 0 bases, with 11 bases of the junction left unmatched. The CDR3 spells CASSTGTATYSNQPQHF. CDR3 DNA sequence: TGTGCCAGCAGCACCGGGACAGCAACTTATAGCAATCAGCCCCAGCATTTT.

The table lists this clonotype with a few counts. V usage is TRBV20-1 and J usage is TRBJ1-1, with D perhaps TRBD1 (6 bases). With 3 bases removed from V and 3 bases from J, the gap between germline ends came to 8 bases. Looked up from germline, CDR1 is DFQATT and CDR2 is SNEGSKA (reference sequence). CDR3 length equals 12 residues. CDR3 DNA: TGCAGTGCTAGCCGGACAGACACTGAAGCTTTCTTT. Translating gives CSASRTDTEAFF.

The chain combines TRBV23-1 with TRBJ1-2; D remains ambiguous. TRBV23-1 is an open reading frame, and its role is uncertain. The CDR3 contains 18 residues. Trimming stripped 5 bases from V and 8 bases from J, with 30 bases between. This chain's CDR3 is CASSGDNWAPQGRSGYTF. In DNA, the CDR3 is TGCGCCAGCAGTGGTGATAACTGGGCCCCCCAAGGTAGGAGCGGCTACACCTTC.

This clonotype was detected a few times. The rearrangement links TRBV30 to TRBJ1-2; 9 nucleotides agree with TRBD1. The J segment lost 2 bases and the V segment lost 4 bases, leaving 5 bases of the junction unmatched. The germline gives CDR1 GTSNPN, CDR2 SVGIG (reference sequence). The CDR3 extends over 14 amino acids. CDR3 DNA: TGTGCCTGGACTTACGACAGGGGGAACTATGGCTACACCTTC. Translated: CAWTYDRGNYGYTF. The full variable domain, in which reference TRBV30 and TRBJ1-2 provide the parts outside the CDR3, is SQTIHQWPATLVQPVGSPLSLECTVEGTSNPNLYWYRQAAGRGLQLLFYSVGIGQISSEVPQNLSASRPQDRQFILSSKKLLLSDSGFYLCAWTYDRGNYGYTFGSGTRLTVV.